Listed here is a single TCR beta chain. Germline trimming cut 4 bases from V and 6 bases from J; bases unmatched to any gene: 8. The CDR3 is 15 amino acids. The germline gives CDR1 MNHEY, CDR2 SVGAGI. This sample stems from a study of blood T cell repertoires in COVID-19. Turning to the study itself: COVID-19 samples from acute and convalescent phases originated in the United States, Italy and Spain. T cells, B-cell-depleted T cells, or PBMCs provided the cDNA or gDNA that served as material.

Assay: immunoSEQ multiplex PCR; the TCRdb copy retains only in-frame clones and omits some. Of 25,000 to 35,000 clones detected, about 85% appear once; the ten largest clones hold less than 6.5%. This clonotype was sampled from a man aged 55 to 69 with active COVID-19. Sequencing was performed on peripheral blood. The V and J genes are TRBV6-5 and TRBJ2-1, with 8 bases identical to TRBD1. The CDR3 DNA is TGTGCCAGCAGTTGGGGCGGGACAGGCAGCAATGAGCAGTTCTTC. It is translated as CASSWGGTGSNEQFF.